Listed here are 11 T cell receptor beta chains from one sample, sequenced in a study of blood T cell repertoires in COVID-19. Sequencing used immunoSEQ multiplex PCR; TCRdb keeps in-frame clones, though not all of them. Among some 65,000 clones, 85% to 90% were seen once, and the ten largest hold around 3%. The specimen sequenced was peripheral blood. These receptors came from a man older than 75 with acute or convalescent COVID-19.

This chain uses TRBV6-5 with TRBJ2-4; 8 bases match TRBD2. This CDR3 region has 16 residues. Trimming cost V 4 bases and J 2 bases; bases outside gene matches: 7. Germline loops: CDR1 MNHEY, CDR2 SVGAGI. The DNA of the CDR3 is TGTGCCAGCAGTTTACTCAGGACTAGCACCAAAAACATTCAGTACTTC. Translation gives CASSLLRTSTKNIQYF.

This clone was observed once. The V call is TRBV12-5, the J call TRBJ2-7, with TRBD1 matching 8 bases. The CDR3 is made up of 14 amino acids. Germline lookup yields CDR1 LGHNT and CDR2 FRNRAP. V trimming: 6 bases; J trimming: 6 bases; junction bases outside the gene matches: 10. The CDR3 reads CASGSGQGGREQYF. The CDR3 DNA is TGTGCTAGTGGATCCGGACAGGGTGGGCGCGAGCAGTACTTC.

The rearrangement joins TRBV18 to TRBJ2-3; TRBD2 is a possible D gene (6 bases). Trimming left V 3 bases short and J 0 bases short, with 19 bases between. The CDR3 sequence is 18 residues long. From germline, CDR1 is KGHSH and CDR2 LQKENI. The CDR3 loop is CASSPSLLATLSTDTQYF. DNA for the CDR3: TGTGCCAGCTCACCGTCTCTACTAGCAACACTTAGCACAGATACGCAGTATTTT.

The V gene is TRBV6-5, the J gene TRBJ1-1; TRBD1 aligns across 7 bases. The CDR3 spans 13 residues. Germline V CDR1 and CDR2: MNHEY, SVGAGI. V dropped 6 bases and J dropped 5; count of bases not matched to a gene: 6. CDR3 nucleotide sequence: TGTGCCAGCAGCCTAAGGGGGCGAACTGAAGCTTTCTTT. Its protein product is CASSLRGRTEAFF.

This chain links TRBV6-1 with TRBJ2-1, with a possible D match to TRBD2 (6 bases). Per the germline V gene, CDR1 is MNHNS and CDR2 is SASEGT. This CDR3 is built from 20 residues. V shed 3 bases and J shed 0 bases, with 24 bases lying between them. CDR3: CASSEGVRLVGLSSYNEQFF. DNA of the CDR3: TGTGCCAGCAGTGAGGGGGTAAGACTAGTCGGACTAAGCTCCTACAATGAGCAGTTCTTC.

This clone has only a few counts. This chain joins TRBV19 and TRBJ1-2; no clear D. V lost 3 bases and J lost 7, with 12 bases in between. Germline V gene lookup returns CDR1 LNHDA and CDR2 SQIVND (reference sequence). This CDR3 contains 13 residues. The CDR3: CASSIEWSSGYTF. Written as DNA, the CDR3 is TGTGCCAGTAGTATCGAGTGGTCGTCTGGCTACACCTTC.

The genes are TRBV2 and TRBJ2-1, with D unclear. Looked up from germline, CDR1 is SNHLY and CDR2 is FYNNEI. Deletions cut 4 bases from V and 4 bases from J, with 11 bases between. CDR3 length: 14 amino acids. The CDR3 coding sequence is TGTGCCAGCAGTGTATCATCCACTTACAATGAGCAGTTCTTC. This sequence encodes CASSVSSTYNEQFF.

The rearrangement uses TRBV28 and TRBJ2-1, with TRBD2 matching over 13 bases. CDR1 MDHEN and CDR2 SYDVKM come from the germline V gene. With V trimmed by 6 bases and J by 5 bases, 4 bases remained unmatched. The CDR3 covers 15 residues. The CDR3 region is CASSRTSGGNNEQFF. The CDR3 region has the DNA TGTGCCAGCAGCCGGACTAGCGGGGGTAACAATGAGCAGTTCTTC.

The chain carries TRBV29-1 and TRBJ1-2; the D gene is possibly TRBD1 (5 bases). V shed 4 bases and J shed 4 bases, with 10 bases lying between them. This CDR3 has 12 residues. Germline loops: CDR1 SQVTM, CDR2 ANQGSEA. The CDR3 loop is CSVVTAVYGYTF. In nucleotides, the CDR3 is TGCAGCGTTGTGACAGCCGTCTATGGCTACACCTTC.

CDR3 DNA: TGTGCCAGCAGCGTGAGTGGGACTAGCATTGGTCGCCGGGAGCTGTTTTTT. This sequence encodes CASSVSGTSIGRRELFF. The genes are TRBV9 and TRBJ2-2, with 9 bases identical to TRBD2. Germline-derived CDR1 and CDR2 are SGDLS and YYNGEE. J lost 9 bases, V lost 2 bases, and 14 bases had no gene match. CDR3 length equals 17 residues.

This clone was recorded a few times. This rearrangement joins TRBV7-2 to TRBJ2-7; D unresolved. The germline V gene has CDR1 SGHTA and CDR2 FQGNSA. The CDR3 extends over 14 amino acids. Trimming removed 1 base at V and 2 bases at J, with 9 bases between. CDR3 sequence: CASSLDYYTYEQYF. For the CDR3, the DNA is TGTGCCAGCAGCTTAGATTACTATACCTACGAGCAGTACTTC. The variable domain in full, with the rest retrieved from reference TRBV7-2 and TRBJ2-7, is GAGVSQSPSNKVTEKGKDVELRCDPISGHTALYWYRQSLGQGLEFLIYFQGNSAPDKSGLPSDRFSAERTGGSVSTLTIQRTQQEDSAVYLCASSLDYYTYEQYFGPGTRLTVT.